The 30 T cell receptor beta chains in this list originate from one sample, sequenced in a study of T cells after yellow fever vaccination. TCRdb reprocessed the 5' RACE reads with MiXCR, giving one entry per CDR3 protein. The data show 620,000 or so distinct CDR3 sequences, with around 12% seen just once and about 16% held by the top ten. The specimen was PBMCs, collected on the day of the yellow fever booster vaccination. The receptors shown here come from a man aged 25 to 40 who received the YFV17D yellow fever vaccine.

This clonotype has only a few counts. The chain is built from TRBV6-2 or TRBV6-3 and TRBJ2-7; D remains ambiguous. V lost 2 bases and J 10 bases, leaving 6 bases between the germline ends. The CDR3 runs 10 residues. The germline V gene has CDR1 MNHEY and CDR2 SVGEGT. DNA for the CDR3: TGTGCCAGCAGTTACGGGCGACAGTACTTC. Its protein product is CASSYGRQYF.

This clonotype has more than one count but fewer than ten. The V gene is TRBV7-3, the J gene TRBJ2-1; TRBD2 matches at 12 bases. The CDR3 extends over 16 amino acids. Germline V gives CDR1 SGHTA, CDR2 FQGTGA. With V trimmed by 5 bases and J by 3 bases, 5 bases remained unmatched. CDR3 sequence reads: CASSHGTSGFYNEQFF. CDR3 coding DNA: TGTGCCAGCAGCCACGGGACTAGCGGGTTCTACAATGAGCAGTTCTTC.

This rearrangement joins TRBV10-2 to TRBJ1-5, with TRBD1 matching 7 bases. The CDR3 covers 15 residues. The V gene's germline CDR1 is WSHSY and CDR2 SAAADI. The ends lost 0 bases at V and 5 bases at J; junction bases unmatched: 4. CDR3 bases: TGCGCCAGCAGTGAGTCGGGACAGCAATATCAGCCCCAGCATTTT. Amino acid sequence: CASSESGQQYQPQHF.

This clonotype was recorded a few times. CDR3 DNA sequence: TGTGCCTGGGCCGGATACAATGAGCAGTTCTTC. Translation gives CAWAGYNEQFF. V and J are TRBV30 and TRBJ2-1; no definite D call. The CDR3 contains 11 residues. V was cut by 5 bases and J by 4 bases, with 6 bases left in between. Germline V gene sequence: CDR1 GTSNPN, CDR2 SVGIG (reference sequence).

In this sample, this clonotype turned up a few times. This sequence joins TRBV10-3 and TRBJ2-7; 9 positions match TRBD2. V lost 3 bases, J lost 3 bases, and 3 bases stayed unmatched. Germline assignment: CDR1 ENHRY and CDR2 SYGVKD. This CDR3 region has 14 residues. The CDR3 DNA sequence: TGTGCCATCAGTGATACTAGCGGGTACTACGAGCAGTACTTC. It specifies CAISDTSGYYEQYF.

CDR3 DNA: TGTGCCACCAGCAGAGATCTAGAGACCGACTATGGCTACACCTTC. This translates into CATSRDLETDYGYTF. The chain joins TRBV15 to TRBJ1-2; D is ambiguous. The CDR3 spans 15 residues. V lost 0 bases to trimming and J lost 3 bases, with 11 bases between them. Germline V CDR1 and CDR2: LNHNV, YYDKDF (reference sequence).

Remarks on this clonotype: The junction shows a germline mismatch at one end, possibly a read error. As DNA, the CDR3 is TGCGCCAGCAGCTTGGGACTTAACATACAAGAGACCAAGTACTTC. Residues: CASSLGLNIQETKYF. V and J are TRBV5-1 and TRBJ2-5, with D unresolved. The CDR3 loop spans 15 amino acids. From germline, CDR1 is SGHRS and CDR2 YFSETQ.

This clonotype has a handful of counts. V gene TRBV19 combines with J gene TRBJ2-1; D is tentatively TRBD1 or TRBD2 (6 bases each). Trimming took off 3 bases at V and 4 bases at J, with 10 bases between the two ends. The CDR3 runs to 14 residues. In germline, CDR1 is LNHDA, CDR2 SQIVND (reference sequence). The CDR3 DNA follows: TGTGCCAGTAGTATGAGGGGGGCGTACAATGAGCAGTTCTTC. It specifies CASSMRGAYNEQFF.

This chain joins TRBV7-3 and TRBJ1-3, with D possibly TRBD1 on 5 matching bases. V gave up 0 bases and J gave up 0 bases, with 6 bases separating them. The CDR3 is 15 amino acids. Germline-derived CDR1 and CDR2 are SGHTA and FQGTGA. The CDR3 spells CASSLTGHSGNTIYF. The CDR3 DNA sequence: TGTGCCAGCAGCTTAACCGGACACTCTGGAAACACCATATATTTT.

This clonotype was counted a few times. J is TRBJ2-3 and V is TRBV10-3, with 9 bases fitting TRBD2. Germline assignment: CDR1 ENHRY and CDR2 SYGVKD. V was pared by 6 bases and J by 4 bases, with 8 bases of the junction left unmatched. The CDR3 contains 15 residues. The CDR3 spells CAIRTSGTSADTQYF. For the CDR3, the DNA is TGTGCCATCAGGACTAGCGGAACCTCGGCAGATACGCAGTATTTT.

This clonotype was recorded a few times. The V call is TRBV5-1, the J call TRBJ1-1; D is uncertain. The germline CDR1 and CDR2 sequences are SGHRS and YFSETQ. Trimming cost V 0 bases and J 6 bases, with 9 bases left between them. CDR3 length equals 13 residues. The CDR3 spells CASSLAGAPEAFF. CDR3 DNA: TGCGCCAGCAGCTTGGCCGGAGCCCCTGAAGCTTTCTTT.

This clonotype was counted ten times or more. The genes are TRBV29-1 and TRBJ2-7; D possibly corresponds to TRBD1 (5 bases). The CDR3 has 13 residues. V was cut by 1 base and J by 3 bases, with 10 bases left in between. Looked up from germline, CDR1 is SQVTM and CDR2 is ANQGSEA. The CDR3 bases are TGCAGCGTTGAAGGTACAGGCCACTACGAGCAGTACTTC. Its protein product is CSVEGTGHYEQYF.

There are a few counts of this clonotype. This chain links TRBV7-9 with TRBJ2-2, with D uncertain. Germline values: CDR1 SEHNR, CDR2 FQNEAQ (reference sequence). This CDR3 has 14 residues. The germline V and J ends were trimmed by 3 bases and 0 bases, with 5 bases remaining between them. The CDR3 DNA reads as TGTGCCAGCAGCTTTATGTCGAACACCGGGGAGCTGTTTTTT. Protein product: CASSFMSNTGELFF.

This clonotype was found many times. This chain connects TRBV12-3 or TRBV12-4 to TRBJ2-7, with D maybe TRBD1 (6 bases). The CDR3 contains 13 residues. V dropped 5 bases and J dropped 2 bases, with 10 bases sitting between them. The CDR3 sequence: CASSPTGTYEQYF. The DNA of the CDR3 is TGTGCCAGCAGTCCGACAGGCACCTACGAGCAGTACTTC.

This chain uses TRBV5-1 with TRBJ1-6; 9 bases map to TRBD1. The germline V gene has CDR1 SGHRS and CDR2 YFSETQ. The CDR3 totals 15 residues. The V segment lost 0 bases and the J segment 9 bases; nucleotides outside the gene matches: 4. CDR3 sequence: CASSLGTGDISPLHF. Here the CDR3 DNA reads TGCGCCAGCAGCTTGGGGACAGGGGATATTTCACCCCTCCACTTT.

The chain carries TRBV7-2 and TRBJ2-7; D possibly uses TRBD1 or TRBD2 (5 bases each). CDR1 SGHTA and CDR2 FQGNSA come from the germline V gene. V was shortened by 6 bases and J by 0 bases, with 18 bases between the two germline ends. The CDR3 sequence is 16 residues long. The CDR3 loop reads CASRQPGPGVSYEQYF. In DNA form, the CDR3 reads TGTGCCAGCAGACAACCGGGACCCGGGGTCTCCTACGAGCAGTACTTC.

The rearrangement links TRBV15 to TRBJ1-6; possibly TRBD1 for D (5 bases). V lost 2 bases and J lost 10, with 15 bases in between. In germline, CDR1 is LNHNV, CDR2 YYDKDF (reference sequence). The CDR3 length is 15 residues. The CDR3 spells CATSRSRTSGSPLHF. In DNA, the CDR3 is TGTGCCACCAGCAGATCCAGGACATCCGGATCACCCCTCCACTTT.

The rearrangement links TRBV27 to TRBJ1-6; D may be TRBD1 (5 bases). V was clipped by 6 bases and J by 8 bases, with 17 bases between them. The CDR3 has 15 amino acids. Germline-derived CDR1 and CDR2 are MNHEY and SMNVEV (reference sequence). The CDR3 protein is CASSSMGGVYSPLHF. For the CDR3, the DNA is TGTGCCAGCAGCTCAATGGGGGGGGTTTATTCACCCCTCCACTTT.

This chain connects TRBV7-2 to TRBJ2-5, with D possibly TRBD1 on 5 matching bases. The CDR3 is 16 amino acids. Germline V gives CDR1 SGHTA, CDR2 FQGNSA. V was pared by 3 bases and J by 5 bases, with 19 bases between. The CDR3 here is CASSFRRIGAGETQYF. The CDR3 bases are TGTGCCAGCAGCTTTCGACGTATAGGGGCTGGGGAGACCCAGTACTTC.

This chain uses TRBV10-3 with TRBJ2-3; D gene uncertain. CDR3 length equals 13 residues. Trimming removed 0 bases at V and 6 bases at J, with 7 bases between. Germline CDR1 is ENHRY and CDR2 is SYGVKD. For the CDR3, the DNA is TGTGCCATCAGTGAGTCCTCCTACGATACGCAGTATTTT. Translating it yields CAISESSYDTQYF.

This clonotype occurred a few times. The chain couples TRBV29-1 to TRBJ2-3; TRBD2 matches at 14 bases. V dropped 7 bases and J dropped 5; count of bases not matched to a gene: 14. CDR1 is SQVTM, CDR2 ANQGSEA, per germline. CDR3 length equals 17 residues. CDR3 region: CSARSGTSGSYEDTQYF. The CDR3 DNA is TGCAGCGCCCGAAGTGGGACTAGCGGGAGTTATGAAGATACGCAGTATTTT.

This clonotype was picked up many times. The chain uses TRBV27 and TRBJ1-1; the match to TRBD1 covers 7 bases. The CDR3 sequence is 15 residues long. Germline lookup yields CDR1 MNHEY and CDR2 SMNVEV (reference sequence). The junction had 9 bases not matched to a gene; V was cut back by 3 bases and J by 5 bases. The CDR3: CASSFLGGVATEAFF. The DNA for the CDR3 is TGTGCCAGCAGTTTCCTAGGGGGCGTGGCGACTGAAGCTTTCTTT.

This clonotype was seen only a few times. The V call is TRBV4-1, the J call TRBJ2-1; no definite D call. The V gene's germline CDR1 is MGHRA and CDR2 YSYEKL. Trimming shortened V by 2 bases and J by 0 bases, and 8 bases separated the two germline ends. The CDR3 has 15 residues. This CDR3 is CASSQPSSSYNEQFF. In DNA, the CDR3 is TGCGCCAGCAGCCAACCTTCGAGCTCCTACAATGAGCAGTTCTTC.

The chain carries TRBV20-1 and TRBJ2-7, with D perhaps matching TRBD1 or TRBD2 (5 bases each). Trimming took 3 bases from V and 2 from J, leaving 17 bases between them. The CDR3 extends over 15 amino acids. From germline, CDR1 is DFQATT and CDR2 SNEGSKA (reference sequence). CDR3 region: CSARSGTDLTYEQYF. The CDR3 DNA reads TGCAGTGCTAGGTCCGGGACCGATTTGACCTACGAGCAGTACTTC.

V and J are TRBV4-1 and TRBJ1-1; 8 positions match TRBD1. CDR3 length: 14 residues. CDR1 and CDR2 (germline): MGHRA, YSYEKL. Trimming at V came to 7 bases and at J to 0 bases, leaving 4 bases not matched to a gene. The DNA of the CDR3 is TGCGCCAGCAAGACAGGGGCCCTGAACACTGAAGCTTTCTTT. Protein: CASKTGALNTEAFF.

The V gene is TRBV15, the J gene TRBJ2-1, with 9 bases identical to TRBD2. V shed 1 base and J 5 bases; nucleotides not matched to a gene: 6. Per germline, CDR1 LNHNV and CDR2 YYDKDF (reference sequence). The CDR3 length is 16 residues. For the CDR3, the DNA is TGTGCCACCAGCAGAGCAGGGAGCGGGAGGCACAATGAGCAGTTCTTC. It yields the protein CATSRAGSGRHNEQFF.

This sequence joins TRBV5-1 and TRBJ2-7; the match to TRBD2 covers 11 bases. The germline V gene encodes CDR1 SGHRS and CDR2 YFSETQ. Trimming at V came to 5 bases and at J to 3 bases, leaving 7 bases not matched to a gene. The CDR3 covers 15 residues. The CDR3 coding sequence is TGCGCCAGCAGTGTTAGCGGGAGGGGGTTCTACGAGCAGTACTTC. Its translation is CASSVSGRGFYEQYF.

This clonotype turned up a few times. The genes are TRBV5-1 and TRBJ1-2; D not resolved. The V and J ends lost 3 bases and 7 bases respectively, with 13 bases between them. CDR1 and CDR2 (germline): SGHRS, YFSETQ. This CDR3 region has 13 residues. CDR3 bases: TGCGCCAGCAGCTCTCATTCCGACGTTGGCTACACCTTC. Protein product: CASSSHSDVGYTF.

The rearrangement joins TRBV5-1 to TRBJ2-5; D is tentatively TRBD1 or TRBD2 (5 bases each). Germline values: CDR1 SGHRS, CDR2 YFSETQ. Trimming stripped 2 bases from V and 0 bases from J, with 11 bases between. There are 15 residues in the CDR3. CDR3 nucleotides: TGCGCCAGCAGCTTCACCGGGGCGAACCAAGAGACCCAGTACTTC. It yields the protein CASSFTGANQETQYF.

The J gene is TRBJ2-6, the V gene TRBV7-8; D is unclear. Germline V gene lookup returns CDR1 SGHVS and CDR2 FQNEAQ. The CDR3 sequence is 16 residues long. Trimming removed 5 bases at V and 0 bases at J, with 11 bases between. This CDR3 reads CASSQRRNSGANVLTF. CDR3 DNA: TGTGCCAGCAGCCAAAGGCGGAACTCTGGGGCCAACGTCCTGACTTTC. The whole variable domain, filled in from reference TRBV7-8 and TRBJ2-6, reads GAGVSQSPRYKVAKRGQDVALRCDPISGHVSLFWYQQALGQGPEFLTYFQNEAQLDKSGLPSDRFFAERPEGSVSTLKIQRTQQEDSAVYLCASSQRRNSGANVLTFGAGSRLTVL.